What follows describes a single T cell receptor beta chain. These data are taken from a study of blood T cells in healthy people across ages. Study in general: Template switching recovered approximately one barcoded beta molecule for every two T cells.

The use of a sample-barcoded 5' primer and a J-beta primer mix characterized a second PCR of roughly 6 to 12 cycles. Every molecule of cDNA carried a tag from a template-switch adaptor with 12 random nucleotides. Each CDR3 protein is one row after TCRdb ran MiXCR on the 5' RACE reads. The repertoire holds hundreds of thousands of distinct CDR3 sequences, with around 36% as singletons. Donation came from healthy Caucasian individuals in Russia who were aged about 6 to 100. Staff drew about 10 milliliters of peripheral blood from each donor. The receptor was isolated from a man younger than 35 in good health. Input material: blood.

The chain's CDR3 is CSARDDIGNEKLFF. DNA for the CDR3: TGCAGTGCTAGAGACGACATCGGAAATGAAAAACTGTTTTTT. The chain is built from TRBV20-1 and TRBJ1-4; D uncertain. In germline, CDR1 is DFQATT, CDR2 SNEGSKA (reference sequence). This CDR3 spans 14 amino acids. V lost 0 bases, J lost 5 bases, and 10 bases lay in between.